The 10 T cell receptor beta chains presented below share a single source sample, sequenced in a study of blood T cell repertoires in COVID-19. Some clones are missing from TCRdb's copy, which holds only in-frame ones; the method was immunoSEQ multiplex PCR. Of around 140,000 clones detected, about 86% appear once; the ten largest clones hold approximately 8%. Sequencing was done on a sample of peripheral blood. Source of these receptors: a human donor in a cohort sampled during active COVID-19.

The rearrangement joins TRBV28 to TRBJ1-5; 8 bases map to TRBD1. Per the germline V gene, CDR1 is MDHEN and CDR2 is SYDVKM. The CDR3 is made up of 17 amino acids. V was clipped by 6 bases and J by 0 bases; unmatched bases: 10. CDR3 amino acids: CASRPIGDRLSNQPQHF. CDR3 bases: TGTGCCAGCAGGCCAATTGGGGACAGGCTTAGCAATCAGCCCCAGCATTTT.

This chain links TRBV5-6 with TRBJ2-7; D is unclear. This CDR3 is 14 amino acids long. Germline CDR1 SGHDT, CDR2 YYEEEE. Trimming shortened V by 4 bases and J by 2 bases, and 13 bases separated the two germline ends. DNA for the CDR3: TGTGCCAGCAGCGTTATCGACAAGCCCTACGAGCAGTACTTC. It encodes CASSVIDKPYEQYF.

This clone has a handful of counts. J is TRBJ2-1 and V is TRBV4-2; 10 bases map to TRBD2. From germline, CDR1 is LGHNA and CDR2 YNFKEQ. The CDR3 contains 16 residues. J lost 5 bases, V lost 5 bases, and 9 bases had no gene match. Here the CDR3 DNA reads TGTGCCAGCAGCGGAGCACTAGCGGGAATCCACAATGAGCAGTTCTTC. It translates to CASSGALAGIHNEQFF.

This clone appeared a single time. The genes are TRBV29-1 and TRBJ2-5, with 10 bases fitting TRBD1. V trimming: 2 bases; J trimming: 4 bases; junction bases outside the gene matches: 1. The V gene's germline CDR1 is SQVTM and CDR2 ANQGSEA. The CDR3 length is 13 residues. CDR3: CSVERTGGETQYF. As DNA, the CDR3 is TGCAGCGTTGAAAGGACAGGGGGAGAGACCCAGTACTTC.

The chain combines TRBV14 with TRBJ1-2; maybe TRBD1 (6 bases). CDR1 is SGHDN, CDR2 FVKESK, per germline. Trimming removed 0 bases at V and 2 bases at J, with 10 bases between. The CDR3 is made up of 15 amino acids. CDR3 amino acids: CASSQDLGTNYGYTF. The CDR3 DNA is TGTGCCAGCAGCCAAGATCTCGGGACAAACTATGGCTACACCTTC. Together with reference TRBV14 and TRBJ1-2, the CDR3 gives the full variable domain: EAGVTQFPSHSVIEKGQTVTLRCDPISGHDNLYWYRRVMGKEIKFLLHFVKESKQDESGMPNNRFLAERTGGTYSTLKVQPAELEDSGVYFCASSQDLGTNYGYTFGSGTRLTVV.

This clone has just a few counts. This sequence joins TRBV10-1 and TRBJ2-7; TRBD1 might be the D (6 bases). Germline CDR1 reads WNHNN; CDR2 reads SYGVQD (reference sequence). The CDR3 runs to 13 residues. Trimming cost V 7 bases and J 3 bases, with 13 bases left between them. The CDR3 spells CASNGQGIYEQYF. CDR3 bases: TGCGCCAGCAATGGGCAGGGGATCTACGAGCAGTACTTC.

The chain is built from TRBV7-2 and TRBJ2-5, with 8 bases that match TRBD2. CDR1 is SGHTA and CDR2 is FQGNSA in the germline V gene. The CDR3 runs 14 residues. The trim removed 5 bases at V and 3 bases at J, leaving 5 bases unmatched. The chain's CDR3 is CASSGNSGKETQYF. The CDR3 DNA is TGTGCCAGCAGCGGAAATAGCGGGAAAGAGACCCAGTACTTC.

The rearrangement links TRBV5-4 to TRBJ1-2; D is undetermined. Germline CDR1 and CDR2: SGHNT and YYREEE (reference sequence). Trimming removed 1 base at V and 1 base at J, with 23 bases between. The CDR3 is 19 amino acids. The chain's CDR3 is CASSLNGGYTNPYNYGYTF. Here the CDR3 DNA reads TGTGCCAGCAGCTTGAATGGAGGATATACTAATCCATATAACTATGGCTACACCTTC. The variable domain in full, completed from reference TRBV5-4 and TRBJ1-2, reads ETGVTQSPTHLIKTRGQQVTLRCSSQSGHNTVSWYQQALGQGPQFIFQYYREEENGRGNFPPRFSGLQFPNYSSELNVNALELDDSALYLCASSLNGGYTNPYNYGYTFGSGTRLTVV.

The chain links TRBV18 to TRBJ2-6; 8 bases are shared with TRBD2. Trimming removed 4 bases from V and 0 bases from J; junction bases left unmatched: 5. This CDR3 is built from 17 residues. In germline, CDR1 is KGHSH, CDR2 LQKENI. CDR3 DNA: TGTGCCAGCTCACGCGGGGGGCTGAACTCTGGGGCCAACGTCCTGACTTTC. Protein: CASSRGGLNSGANVLTF.

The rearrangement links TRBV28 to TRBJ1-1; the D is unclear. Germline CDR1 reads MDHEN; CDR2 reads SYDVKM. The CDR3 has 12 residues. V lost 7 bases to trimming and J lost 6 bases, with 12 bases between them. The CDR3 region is CASTPGIAEAFF. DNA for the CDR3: TGTGCCAGCACCCCGGGTATCGCTGAAGCTTTCTTT.